This TCR beta chain was observed in a study of graft-versus-host responses after intestinal transplantation. Overall study: Anti-thymocyte globulin served as induction for all recipients, who then took tacrolimus and steroids for around 3 years.

Clones were sequenced by immunoSEQ multiplex PCR, and TCRdb holds only the in-frame ones, with some missing. In the table there are 65,000 to 85,000 clones, roughly 90% of which are singletons. Findings and limits, study-wide: Allografts of patients with graft-donor T cell macrochimerism showed high graft-versus-host to host-versus-graft clone ratios.

With regard to this clone: Its target is unknown.

The sequence derives from a human patient who received an intestinal transplant, so some T cells may come from the graft donor. This material consisted of bone marrow, taken around 720 days after intestinal transplantation.

CDR3 sequence: CATSRVSDQPQHF. As DNA, the CDR3 is TGTGCCACCAGCAGAGTATCGGATCAGCCCCAGCATTTT. This chain uses TRBV15 with TRBJ1-5; no reliable D call. Germline CDR1 and CDR2: LNHNV and YYDKDF (reference sequence). The CDR3 totals 13 residues. V was cut by 1 base and J by 5 bases, with 6 bases left in between.